One and the same sample provided the 6 T cell receptor beta chains below, sequenced in a study of blood T cell repertoires in COVID-19. Profiled with immunoSEQ multiplex PCR; TCRdb holds only in-frame clones, not every one. The table has roughly 150,000 clones, about 86% seen once. The sample was PBMCs or T cells enriched from blood (not recorded which). These receptor sequences come from a man between 50 and 59 years old who had recovered from COVID-19.

This clone was seen only once. The J gene is TRBJ2-1, the V gene TRBV9, with 15 nucleotides matching TRBD2. Germline CDR1 and CDR2: SGDLS and YYNGEE. The CDR3 is 16 amino acids. The V and J ends lost 3 bases and 7 bases, in that order; junction bases with no gene match: 5. The CDR3 nucleotides read TGTGCCAGCAGCGCCACCGGGACTAGCGGGGGGAATGAGCAGTTCTTC. This codes for CASSATGTSGGNEQFF.

The rearrangement joins TRBV11-2 to TRBJ2-5, with TRBD2 identical over 7 bases. The germline V gene encodes CDR1 SGHAT and CDR2 FQNNGV. CDR3 length equals 16 residues. Trimming at V came to 1 base and at J to 2 bases, leaving 7 bases not matched to a gene. CDR3 amino acids: CASSLVGGGAQETQYF. CDR3 nucleotides: TGTGCCAGCAGCTTAGTAGGCGGGGGTGCACAAGAGACCCAGTACTTC.

The chain carries TRBV29-1 and TRBJ1-1, with TRBD1 matching 7 bases. CDR1 is SQVTM, CDR2 ANQGSEA, per germline. V shed 2 bases and J 4 bases; nucleotides not matched to a gene: 10. This CDR3 spans 15 amino acids. The CDR3 protein is CSVESRKGAVTEAFF. The DNA for the CDR3 is TGCAGCGTTGAATCCCGAAAGGGGGCAGTCACTGAAGCTTTCTTT.

V usage is TRBV5-1 and J usage is TRBJ1-1; possible D gene TRBD1, 6 bases. The germline V gene has CDR1 SGHRS and CDR2 YFSETQ. The CDR3 has 13 residues. V was shortened by 9 bases and J by 5 bases, with 17 bases between the two germline ends. DNA for the CDR3: TGCGCCACCAAGGGGGGGGGAAGGACTGAAGCTTTCTTT. Amino acids: CATKGGGRTEAFF.

The DNA for the CDR3 is TGTGCCAGCAGTGACCTCGTGGTTACAGTTGGGGCCAACGTCCTGACTTTC. This sequence encodes CASSDLVVTVGANVLTF. V gene TRBV3-1 (or the pseudogene TRBV3-2) combines with J gene TRBJ2-6; D remains unclear. The CDR3 is 17 amino acids. Deletions cut 6 bases from V and 3 bases from J, with 18 bases between. Germline CDR1 and CDR2: LGHDT and YNNKEL (reference sequence).

The rearrangement links TRBV3-1 (or the pseudogene TRBV3-2) to TRBJ2-5; 7 positions agree with TRBD2. Germline trimming cut 1 base from V and 3 bases from J; bases unmatched to any gene: 2. This CDR3 region has 14 residues. Germline values: CDR1 LGHDT, CDR2 YNNKEL (reference sequence). The CDR3 protein is CASSQGGGKETQYF. The CDR3 bases are TGTGCCAGCAGCCAAGGGGGGGGTAAAGAGACCCAGTACTTC.